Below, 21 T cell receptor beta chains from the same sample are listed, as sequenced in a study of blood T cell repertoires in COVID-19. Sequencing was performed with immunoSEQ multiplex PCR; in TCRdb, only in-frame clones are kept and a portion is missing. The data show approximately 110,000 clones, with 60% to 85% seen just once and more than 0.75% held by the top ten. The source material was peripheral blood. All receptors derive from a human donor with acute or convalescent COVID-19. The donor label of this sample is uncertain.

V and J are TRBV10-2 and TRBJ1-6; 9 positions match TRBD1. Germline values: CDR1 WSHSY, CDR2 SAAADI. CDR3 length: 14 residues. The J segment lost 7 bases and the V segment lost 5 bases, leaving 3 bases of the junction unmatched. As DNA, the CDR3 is TGCGCCAGCAGTACCACAGGGGGCAATTCACCCCTCCACTTT. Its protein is CASSTTGGNSPLHF.

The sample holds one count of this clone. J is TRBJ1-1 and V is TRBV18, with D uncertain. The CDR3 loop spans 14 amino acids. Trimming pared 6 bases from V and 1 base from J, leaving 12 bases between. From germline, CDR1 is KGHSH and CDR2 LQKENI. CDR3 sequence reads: CASSFGAGNTEAFF. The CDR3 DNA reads TGTGCCAGCTCGTTCGGAGCGGGGAACACTGAAGCTTTCTTT.

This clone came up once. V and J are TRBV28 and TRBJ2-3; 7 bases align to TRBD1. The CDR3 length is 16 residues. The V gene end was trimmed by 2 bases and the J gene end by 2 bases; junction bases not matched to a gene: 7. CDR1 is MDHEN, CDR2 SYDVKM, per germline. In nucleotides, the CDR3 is TGTGCCAGCAGTTTACCCGCCGGGACAGACACAGATACGCAGTATTTT. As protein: CASSLPAGTDTDTQYF.

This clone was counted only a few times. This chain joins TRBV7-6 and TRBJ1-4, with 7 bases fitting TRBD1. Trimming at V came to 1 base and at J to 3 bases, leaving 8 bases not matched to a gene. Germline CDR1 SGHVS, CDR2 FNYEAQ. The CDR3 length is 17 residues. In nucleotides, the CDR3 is TGTGCCAGCAGCTTAGTGCCACAGGGGTGGGCTAATGAAAAACTGTTTTTT. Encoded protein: CASSLVPQGWANEKLFF.

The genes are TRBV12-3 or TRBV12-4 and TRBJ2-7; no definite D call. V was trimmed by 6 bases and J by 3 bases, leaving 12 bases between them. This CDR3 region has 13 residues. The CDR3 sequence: CASRTRRGYEQYF. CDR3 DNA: TGTGCCAGCAGGACCCGACGCGGCTACGAGCAGTACTTC.

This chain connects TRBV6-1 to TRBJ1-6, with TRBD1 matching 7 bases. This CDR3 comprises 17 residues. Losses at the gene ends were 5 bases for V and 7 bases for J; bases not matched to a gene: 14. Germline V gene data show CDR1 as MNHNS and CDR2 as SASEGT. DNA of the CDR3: TGTGCCAGCAGTAAAGGTATAGTGGGGACAGCGAATTCACCCCTCCACTTT. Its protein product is CASSKGIVGTANSPLHF.

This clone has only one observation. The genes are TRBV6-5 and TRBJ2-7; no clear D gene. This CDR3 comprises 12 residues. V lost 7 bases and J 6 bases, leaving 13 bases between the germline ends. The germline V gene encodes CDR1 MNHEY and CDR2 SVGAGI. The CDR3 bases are TGTGCCAGCACAGAATTACCCCTCGAGCAGTACTTC. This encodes CASTELPLEQYF.

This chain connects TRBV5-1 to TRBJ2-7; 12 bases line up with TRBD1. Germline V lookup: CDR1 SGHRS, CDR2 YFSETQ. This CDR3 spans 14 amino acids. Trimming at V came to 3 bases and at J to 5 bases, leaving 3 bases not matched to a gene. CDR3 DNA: TGCGCCAGCAGCTCACGGGACAGGGGGCACGAGCAGTACGTC. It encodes CASSSRDRGHEQYV.

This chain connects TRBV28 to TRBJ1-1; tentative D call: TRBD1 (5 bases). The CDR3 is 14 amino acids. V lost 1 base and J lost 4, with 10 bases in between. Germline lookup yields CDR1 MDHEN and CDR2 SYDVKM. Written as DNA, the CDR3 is TGTGCCAGCAGTTTATCGGCGGGGGTCACTGAAGCTTTCTTT. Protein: CASSLSAGVTEAFF.

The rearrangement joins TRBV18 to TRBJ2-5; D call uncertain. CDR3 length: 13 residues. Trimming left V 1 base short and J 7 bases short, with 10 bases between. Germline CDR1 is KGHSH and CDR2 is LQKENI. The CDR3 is CASSPLEYGTQYF. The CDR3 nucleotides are TGTGCCAGCTCACCACTAGAATACGGGACCCAGTACTTC.

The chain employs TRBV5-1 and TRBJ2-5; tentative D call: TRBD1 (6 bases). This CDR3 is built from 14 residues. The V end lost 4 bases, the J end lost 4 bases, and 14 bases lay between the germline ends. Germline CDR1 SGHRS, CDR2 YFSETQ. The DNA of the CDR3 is TGCGCCAGCAGCCAGGGGCACCTCGGAGAGACCCAGTACTTC. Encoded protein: CASSQGHLGETQYF.

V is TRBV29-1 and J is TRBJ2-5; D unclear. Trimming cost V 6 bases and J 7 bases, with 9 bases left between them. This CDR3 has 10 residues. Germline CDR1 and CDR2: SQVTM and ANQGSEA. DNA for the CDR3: TGCAGCGTCCGTGACTCGACCCAGTACTTC. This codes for CSVRDSTQYF.

In nucleotides, the CDR3 is TGTGCCAGTAGTACTCTTCAGGGTTTCGGAACCGGGGAGCTGTTTTTT. The encoded protein is CASSTLQGFGTGELFF. V usage is TRBV19 and J usage is TRBJ2-2; possible D gene TRBD1, 5 bases. The CDR3 totals 16 residues. Trimming took off 4 bases at V and 5 bases at J, with 17 bases between the two ends. Germline V gives CDR1 LNHDA, CDR2 SQIVND (reference sequence).

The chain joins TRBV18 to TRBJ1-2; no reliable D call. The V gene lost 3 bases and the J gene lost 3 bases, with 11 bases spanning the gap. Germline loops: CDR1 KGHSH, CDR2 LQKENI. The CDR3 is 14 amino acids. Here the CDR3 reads CASSPPVGDYGYTF. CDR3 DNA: TGTGCCAGCTCACCCCCCGTGGGCGACTATGGCTACACCTTC.

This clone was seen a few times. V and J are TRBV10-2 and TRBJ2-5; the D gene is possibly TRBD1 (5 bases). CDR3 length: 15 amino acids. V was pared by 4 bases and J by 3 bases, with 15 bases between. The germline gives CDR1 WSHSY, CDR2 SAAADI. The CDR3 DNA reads TGCGCCAGCAGTGGGTTGGAAAGGGGCAAAGAGACCCAGTACTTC. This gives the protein CASSGLERGKETQYF.

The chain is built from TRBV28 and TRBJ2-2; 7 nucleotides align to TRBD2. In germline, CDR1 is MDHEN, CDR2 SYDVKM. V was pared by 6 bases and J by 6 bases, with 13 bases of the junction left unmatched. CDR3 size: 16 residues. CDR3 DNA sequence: TGTGCCAGCAGGGGAGGGGCCGCCCACAGTTCCGGGGAGCTGTTTTTT. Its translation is CASRGGAAHSSGELFF.

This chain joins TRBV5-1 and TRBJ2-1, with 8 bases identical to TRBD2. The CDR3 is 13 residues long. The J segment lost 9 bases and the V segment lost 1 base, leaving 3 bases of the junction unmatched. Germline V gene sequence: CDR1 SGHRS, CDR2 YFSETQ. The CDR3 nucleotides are TGCGCCAGCAGCTTGTTTAGCGGGGCTGAGCAGTTCTTC. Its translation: CASSLFSGAEQFF.

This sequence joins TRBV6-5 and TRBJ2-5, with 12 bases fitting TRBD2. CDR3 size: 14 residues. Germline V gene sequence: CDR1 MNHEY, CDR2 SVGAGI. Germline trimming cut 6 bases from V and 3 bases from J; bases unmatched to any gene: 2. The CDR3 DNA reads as TGTGCCAGCAGCCGACTAGCGGGAGAAGAGACCCAGTACTTC. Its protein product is CASSRLAGEETQYF.

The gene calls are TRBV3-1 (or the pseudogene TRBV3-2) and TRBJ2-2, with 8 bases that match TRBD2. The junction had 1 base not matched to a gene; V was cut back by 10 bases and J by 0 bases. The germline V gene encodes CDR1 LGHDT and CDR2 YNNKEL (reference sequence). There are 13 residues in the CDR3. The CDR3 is CATGGANTGELFF. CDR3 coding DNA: TGTGCCACCGGGGGGGCGAACACCGGGGAGCTGTTTTTT.

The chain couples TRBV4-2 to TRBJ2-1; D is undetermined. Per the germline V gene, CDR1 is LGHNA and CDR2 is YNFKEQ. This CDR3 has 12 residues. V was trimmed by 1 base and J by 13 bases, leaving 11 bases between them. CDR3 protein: CASSQVTRLQFF. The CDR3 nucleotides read TGTGCCAGCAGCCAAGTTACGAGACTCCAGTTCTTC.

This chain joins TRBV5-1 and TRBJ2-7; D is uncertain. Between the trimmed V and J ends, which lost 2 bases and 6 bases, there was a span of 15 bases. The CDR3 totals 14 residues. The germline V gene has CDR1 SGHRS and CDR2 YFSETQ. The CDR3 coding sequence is TGCGCCAGCAGCTTCCTACAATTCTCGGGCGAGCAGTACTTC. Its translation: CASSFLQFSGEQYF.